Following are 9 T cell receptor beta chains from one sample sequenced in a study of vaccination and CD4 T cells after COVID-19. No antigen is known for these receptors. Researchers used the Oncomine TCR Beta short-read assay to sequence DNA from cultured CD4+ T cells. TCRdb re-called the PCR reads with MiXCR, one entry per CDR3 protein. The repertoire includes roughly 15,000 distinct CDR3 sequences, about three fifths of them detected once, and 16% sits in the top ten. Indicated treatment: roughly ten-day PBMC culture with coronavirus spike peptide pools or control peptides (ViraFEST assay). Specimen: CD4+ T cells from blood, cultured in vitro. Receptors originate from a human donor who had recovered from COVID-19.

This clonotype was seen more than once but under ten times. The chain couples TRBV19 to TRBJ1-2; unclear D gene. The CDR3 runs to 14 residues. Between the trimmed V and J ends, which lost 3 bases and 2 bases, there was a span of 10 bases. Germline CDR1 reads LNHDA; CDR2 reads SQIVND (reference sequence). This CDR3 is CASSIRRLNYGYTF. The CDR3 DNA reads TGTGCCAGTAGTATTAGGAGGCTCAACTATGGCTACACCTTC.

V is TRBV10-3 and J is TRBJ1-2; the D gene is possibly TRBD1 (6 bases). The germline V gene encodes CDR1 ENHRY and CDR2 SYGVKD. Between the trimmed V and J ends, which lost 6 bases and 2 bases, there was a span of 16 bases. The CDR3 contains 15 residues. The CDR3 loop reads CAISDLGQLNYGYTF. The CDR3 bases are TGTGCCATCAGCGACCTCGGACAGCTGAACTATGGCTACACCTTC.

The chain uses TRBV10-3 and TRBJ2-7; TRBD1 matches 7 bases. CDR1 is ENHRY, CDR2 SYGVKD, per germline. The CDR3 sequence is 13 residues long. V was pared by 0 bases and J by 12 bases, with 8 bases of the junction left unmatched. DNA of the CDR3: TGTGCCATCAGTGAGTCGCGACAGGGTGTTGCGTACTTC. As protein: CAISESRQGVAYF.

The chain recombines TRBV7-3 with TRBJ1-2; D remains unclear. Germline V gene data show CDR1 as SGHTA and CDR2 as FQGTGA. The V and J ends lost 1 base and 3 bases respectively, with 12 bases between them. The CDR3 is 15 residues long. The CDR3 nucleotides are TGTGCCAGCAGCTTAAGGGCCGAAGAAGACTATGGCTACACCTTC. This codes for CASSLRAEEDYGYTF. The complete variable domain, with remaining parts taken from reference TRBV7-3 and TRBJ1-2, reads GAGVSQTPSNKVTEKGKYVELRCDPISGHTALYWYRQSLGQGPEFLIYFQGTGAADDSGLPNDRFFAVRPEGSVSTLKIQRTERGDSAVYLCASSLRAEEDYGYTFGSGTRLTVV.

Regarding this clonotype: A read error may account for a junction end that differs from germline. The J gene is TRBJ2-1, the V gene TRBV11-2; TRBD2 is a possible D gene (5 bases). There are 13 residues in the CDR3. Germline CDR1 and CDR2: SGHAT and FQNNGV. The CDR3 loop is CASSLDHGVSRVF. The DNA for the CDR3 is TGTGCCAGCAGCTTAGATCACGGGGTCAGTAGGGTCTTC.

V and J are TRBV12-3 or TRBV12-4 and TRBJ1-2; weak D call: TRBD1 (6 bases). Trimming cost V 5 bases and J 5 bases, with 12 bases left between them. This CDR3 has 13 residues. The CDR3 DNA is TGTGCCAGCAGTCTGACAGGCCTTTATGGCTACACCTTC. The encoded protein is CASSLTGLYGYTF.

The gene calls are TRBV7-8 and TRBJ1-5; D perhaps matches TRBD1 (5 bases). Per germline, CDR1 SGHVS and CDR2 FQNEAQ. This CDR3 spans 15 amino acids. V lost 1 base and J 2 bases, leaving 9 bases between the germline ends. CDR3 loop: CASSLVGGGNQPQHF. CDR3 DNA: TGTGCCAGCAGCTTAGTCGGGGGGGGCAATCAGCCCCAGCATTTT. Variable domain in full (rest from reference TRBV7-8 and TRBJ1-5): GAGVSQSPRYKVAKRGQDVALRCDPISGHVSLFWYQQALGQGPEFLTYFQNEAQLDKSGLPSDRFFAERPEGSVSTLKIQRTQQEDSAVYLCASSLVGGGNQPQHFGDGTRLSIL.

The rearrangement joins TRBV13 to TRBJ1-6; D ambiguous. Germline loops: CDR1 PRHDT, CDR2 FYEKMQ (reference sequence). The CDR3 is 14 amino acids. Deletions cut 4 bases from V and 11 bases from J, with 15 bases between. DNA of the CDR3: TGTGCCAGCAGCTCCTCTAGGGAGGGTACACCCCTCCACTTT. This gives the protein CASSSSREGTPLHF. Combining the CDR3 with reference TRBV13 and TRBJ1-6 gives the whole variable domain AAGVIQSPRHLIKEKRETATLKCYPIPRHDTVYWYQQGPGQDPQFLISFYEKMQSDKGSIPDRFSAQQFSDYHSELNMSSLELGDSALYFCASSSSREGTPLHFGNGTRLTVT.

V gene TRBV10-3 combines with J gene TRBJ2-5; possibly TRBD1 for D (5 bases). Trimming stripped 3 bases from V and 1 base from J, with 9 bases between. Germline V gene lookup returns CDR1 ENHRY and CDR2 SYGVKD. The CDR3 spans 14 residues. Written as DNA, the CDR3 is TGTGCCATCAGTGATCGGCAGGGCCAAGAGACCCAGTACTTC. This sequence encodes CAISDRQGQETQYF.